This TCR beta chain emerged from a study of CXCR3-negative and CXCR3-positive naive CD8 T cells (dated by TCRdb to the late 2010s). A note on the overall study: In total, about 135 million TRB reads were obtained, corresponding to roughly 1.5 +/- 0.3 million reads per library. Data from around 11 donors, pooled across two independent experiments, went into the diversity and physicochemical repertoire analyses. The TRBV-TRBJ cluster analysis covered naive subsets from about 5 donors and memory cells from 3 donors. The study at large found these results: Both naive subsets had comparably high repertoire diversity, while memory CD8+ T cells had much lower repertoire diversity. TRB CDR3s from CXCR3-positive naive cells showed higher hydrophobicity (lower Kidera factor 4), lower energy, and higher strength and volume indices than CXCR3-negative naive cells. CXCR3 expression partially decreased after cryopreservation, so most assays used freshly isolated PBMCs. Within the same donor, TRBV-TRBJ usage looked similar between naive CXCR3-negative and CXCR3-positive cells, but memory cells had distinct patterns. Because surface CD5, which is linked to self-reactivity in mice, was comparable between the naive subsets, TCR interaction strength was also inferred from TRB CDR3 physicochemical properties.

As to this clonotype: The antigen this receptor binds is unknown.

Instrument used: NextSeq 550. The Human TCR Profiling Kit (MiLaboratory) was used to make UMI-labeled 5' RACE TRB cDNA libraries. cDNA synthesis used the entire amount of extracted RNA, and PCR amplification then used the entire amount of cDNA produced. Libraries were prepared in parallel with an identical number of PCR cycles. Per the authors' processing: MIGEC and MiXCR extracted about 50,000 +/- 10,000 unique UMI-labeled TRB cDNA molecules per library, requiring at least two reads per UMI. An average of approximately 40,000 +/- 10,000 functional in-frame TRB CDR3 nucleotide clonotypes without stop codons was found per library. After downsampling to 5000 UMI-labeled TRB molecules per sample, diversity metrics, including normalized Shannon-Wiener and Chao1, were computed in VDJtools. For the central five CDR3 residues, VDJtools calculated physicochemical properties weighted by clonotype size, namely interaction energy, strength, volume and Kidera factor 4. Through TCRdb reprocessing, the reads give one entry per CDR3 protein sequence; DNA is omitted. In this record, the V and J calls reflect TCRdb's handling and not the investigators' own analysis. This sample's table contains about 120,000 distinct CDR3 sequences. The ten largest clones represent 0.36% of the sample.

For CDR1 and CDR2, the germline V gene (reference sequence) lists LNHDA and SQIVND. There are 15 amino acids in the CDR3, from cysteine to phenylalanine inclusive. Only the protein is on record. Each CD8+ T cell subset was flow-sorted in triplicate, with approximately 300,000 cells per subset placed directly into RLT lysis buffer. Naive CD8+ T cells were defined stringently as CD45RO-CCR7+CD27+CD95- to exclude memory contaminants. Standard density gradient centrifugation was used to isolate peripheral blood mononuclear cells from buffy coats. A FACSAria III was used to flow-sort naive CXCR3-negative and CXCR3-positive CD8+ T cells. An RNeasy Mini Kit was used to extract total RNA from the sorted cells.

The sequenced material came from naive CXCR3+ CD8+ T cells from blood. In the paper's terms, the cell subset or site label means: CD45RO-CCR7+CD27+CD95- naive CD8+ T cells expressing CXCR3 (TNR3+). The chain uses TRBV19 and TRBJ1-1. This sequence was found in a human donor in good health. Some clones in this sample may be carry-over from other donors' samples. CDR3 sequence: CASSIIGQMNTEAFF.